The clone carrying this T cell receptor beta chain came up once. Its antigen is unidentified. These data belong to a study of cytomegalovirus exposure and HLA in healthy donors. Study-wide background: Later, an analysis reported that the approximately 120 validation repertoires had used the same platform as the 666 first-cohort repertoires. Overall study results and limits: As was reported, the classifier diagnosed cytomegalovirus status with high specificity and sensitivity.

This CDR3 comprises 15 residues. CDR1 and CDR2 from the germline V gene are SGHRS and YFSETQ. V gave up 0 bases and J gave up 0 bases, with 8 bases separating them. Profiling relied on immunoSEQ multiplex PCR, and the TCRdb table lists in-frame clones only, not all of them. The data show some 200,000 clones, with around nine tenths seen just once and 6% to 8% held by the top ten. While the first cohort had fewer than 850 subjects, the donors belonged to the separate validation cohort of roughly 130 subjects. Sequenced sample: PBMCs. The rearrangement uses TRBV5-1 and TRBJ2-3; possibly TRBD2 for D (6 bases). This clonotype originated in a man aged 25-45 years in good health and CMV-seropositive. CDR3 nucleotide sequence: TGCGCCAGCAGCTTGGGCGGGGCTAGCACAGATACGCAGTATTTT. Its protein is CASSLGGASTDTQYF.